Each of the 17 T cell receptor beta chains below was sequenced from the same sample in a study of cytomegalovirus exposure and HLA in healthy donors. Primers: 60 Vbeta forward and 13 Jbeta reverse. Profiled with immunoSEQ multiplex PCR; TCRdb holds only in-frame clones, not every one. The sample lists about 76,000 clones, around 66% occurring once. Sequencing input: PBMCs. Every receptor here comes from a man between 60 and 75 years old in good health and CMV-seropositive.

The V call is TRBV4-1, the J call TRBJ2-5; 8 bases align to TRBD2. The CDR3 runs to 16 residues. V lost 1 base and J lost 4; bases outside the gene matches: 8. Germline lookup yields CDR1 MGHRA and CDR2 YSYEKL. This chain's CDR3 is CASSQGVLGGGETQYF. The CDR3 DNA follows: TGCGCCAGCAGCCAAGGAGTTCTCGGGGGGGGAGAGACCCAGTACTTC.

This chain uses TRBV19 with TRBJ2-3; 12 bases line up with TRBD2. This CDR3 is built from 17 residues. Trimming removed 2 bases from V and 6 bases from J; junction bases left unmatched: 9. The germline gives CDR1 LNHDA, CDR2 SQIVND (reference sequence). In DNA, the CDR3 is TGTGCCAGTAGTATATTTTGGACTAGCGGGGATGGGGATACGCAGTATTTT. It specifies CASSIFWTSGDGDTQYF.

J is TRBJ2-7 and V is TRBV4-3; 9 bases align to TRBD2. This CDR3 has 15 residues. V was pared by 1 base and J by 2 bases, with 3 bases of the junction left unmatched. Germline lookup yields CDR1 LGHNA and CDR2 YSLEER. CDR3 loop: CASSQGTSVTYEQYF. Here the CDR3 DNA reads TGCGCCAGCAGCCAAGGGACTAGCGTTACCTACGAGCAGTACTTC.

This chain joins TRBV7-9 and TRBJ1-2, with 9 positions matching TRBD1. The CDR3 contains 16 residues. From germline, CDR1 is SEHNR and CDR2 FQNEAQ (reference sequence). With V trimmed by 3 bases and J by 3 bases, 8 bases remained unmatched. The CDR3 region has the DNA TGTGCCAGCAGCTTGAGGACAGGGGAGAGCGACTATGGCTACACCTTC. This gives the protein CASSLRTGESDYGYTF.

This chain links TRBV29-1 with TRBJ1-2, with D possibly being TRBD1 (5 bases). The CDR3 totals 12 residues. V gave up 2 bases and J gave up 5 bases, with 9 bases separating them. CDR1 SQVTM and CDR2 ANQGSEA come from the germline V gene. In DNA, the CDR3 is TGCAGCGTTGAACCTCCAGGGTATGGCTACACCTTC. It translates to CSVEPPGYGYTF.

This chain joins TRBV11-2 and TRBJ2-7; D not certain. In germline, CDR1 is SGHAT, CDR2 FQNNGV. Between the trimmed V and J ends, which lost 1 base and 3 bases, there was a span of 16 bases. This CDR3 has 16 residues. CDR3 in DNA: TGTGCCAGCAGCTTAGGGGTGGGCGCTACCAACTACGAGCAGTACTTC. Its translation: CASSLGVGATNYEQYF.

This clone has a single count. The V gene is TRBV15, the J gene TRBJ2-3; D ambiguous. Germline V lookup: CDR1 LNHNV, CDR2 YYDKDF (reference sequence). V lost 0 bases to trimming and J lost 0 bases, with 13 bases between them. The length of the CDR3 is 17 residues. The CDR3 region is CATSREVARISTDTQYF. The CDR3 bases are TGTGCCACCAGCAGAGAGGTGGCGCGGATCAGCACAGATACGCAGTATTTT.

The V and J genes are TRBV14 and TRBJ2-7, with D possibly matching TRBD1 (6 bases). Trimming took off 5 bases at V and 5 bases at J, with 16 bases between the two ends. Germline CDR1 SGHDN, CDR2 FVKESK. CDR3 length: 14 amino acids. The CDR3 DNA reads TGTGCCAGCAGCACACTACAGGGTCCCAACGAGCAGTACTTC. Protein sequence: CASSTLQGPNEQYF.

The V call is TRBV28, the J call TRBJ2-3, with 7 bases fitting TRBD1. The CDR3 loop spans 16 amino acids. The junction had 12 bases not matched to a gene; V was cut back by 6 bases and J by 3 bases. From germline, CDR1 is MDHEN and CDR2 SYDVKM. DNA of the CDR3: TGTGCCAGCAGCCTTCTCAGGGGGAGTCGTACAGATACGCAGTATTTT. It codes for CASSLLRGSRTDTQYF.

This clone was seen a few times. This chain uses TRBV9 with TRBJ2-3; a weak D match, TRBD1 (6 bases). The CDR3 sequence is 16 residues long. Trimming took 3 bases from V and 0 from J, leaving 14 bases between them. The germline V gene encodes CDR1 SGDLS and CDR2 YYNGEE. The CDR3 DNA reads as TGTGCCAGCAGCGACGGGACATCAGATAGCACAGATACGCAGTATTTT. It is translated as CASSDGTSDSTDTQYF. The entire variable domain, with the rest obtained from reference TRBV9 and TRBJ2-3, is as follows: DSGVTQTPKHLITATGQRVTLRCSPRSGDLSVYWYQQSLDQGLQFLIQYYNGEERAKGNILERFSAQQFPDLHSELNLSSLELGDSALYFCASSDGTSDSTDTQYFGPGTRLTVL.

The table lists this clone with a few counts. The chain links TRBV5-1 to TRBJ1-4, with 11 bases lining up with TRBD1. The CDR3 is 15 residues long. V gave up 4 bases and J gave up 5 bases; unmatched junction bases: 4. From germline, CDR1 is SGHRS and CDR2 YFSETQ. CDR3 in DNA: TGCGCCAGCAGCCGGACAGGGGGCCGAAATGAAAAACTGTTTTTT. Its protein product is CASSRTGGRNEKLFF.

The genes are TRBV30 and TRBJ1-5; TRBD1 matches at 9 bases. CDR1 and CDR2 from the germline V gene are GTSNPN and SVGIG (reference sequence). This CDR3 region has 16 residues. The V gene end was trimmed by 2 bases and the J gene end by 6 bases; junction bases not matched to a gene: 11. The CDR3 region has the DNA TGTGCCTGGAGTCCCCCCCGGGACAGGGCTGGTCAGCCCCAGCATTTT. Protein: CAWSPPRDRAGQPQHF.

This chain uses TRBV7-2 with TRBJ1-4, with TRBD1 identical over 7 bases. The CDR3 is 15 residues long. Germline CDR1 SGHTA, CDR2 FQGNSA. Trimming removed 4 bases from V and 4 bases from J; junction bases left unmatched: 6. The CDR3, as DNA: TGTGCCAGCAGCTCGGGGACAGACGGTAATGAAAAACTGTTTTTT. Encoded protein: CASSSGTDGNEKLFF.

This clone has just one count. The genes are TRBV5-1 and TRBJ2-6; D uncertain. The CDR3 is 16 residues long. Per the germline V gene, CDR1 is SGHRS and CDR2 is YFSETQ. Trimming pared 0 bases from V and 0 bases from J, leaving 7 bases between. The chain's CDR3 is CASSLGTGSGANVLTF. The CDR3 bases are TGCGCCAGCAGCTTGGGCACCGGCTCTGGGGCCAACGTCCTGACTTTC.

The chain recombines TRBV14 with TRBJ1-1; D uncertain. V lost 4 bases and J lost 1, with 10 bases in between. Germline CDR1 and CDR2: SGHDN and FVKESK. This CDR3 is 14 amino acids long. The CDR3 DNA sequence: TGTGCCAGCAGCCGCCGGGAAGGGAACACTGAAGCTTTCTTT. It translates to CASSRREGNTEAFF.

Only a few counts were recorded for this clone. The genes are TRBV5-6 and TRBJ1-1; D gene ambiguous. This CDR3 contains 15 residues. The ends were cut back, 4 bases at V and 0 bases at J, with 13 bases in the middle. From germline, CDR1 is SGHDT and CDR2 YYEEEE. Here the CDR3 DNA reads TGTGCCAGCAGCCTATCGGGTCGGATGAACACTGAAGCTTTCTTT. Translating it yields CASSLSGRMNTEAFF.

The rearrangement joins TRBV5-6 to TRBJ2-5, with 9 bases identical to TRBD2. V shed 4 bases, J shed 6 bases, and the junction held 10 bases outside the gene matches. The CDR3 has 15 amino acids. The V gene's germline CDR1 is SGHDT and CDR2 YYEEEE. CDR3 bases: TGTGCCAGCAGCCGCCGTAGCGGGAGTCAGCAGACCCAGTACTTC. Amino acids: CASSRRSGSQQTQYF.